This T cell receptor beta chain was identified during a study of regulatory T cells in long-lasting Graves disease. Study-wide results and caveats: It was peripheral blood alone, not thyroid tissue, that was studied.

Concerning this clonotype: Its antigen remains unidentified.

The time point: newly diagnosed GD, antithyroid drugs for less than 3 months. Following extraction of RNA from PBMCs, that RNA was used to make the TCR library. An endocrinology department in Xi'an, China, supplied the patients. This CDR3 region has 17 residues. V was pared by 5 bases and J by 7 bases, with 21 bases between. Germline assignment: CDR1 SEHNR and CDR2 FQNEAQ (reference sequence). CDR3-region Arm-PCR and iRepertoire HTBI primers produced the TCR beta libraries. TCRdb passed the multiplex PCR reads through MiXCR, listing each CDR3 protein once. The sample lists about 240,000 distinct CDR3 sequences, around 20% occurring once.

Sample: peripheral blood mononuclear cells (PBMCs), taken at new diagnosis, from a patient treated with antithyroid drugs. The V call is TRBV7-9, the J call TRBJ1-6, with D possibly matching TRBD1 (5 bases). The TCR sequence derives from a female donor with Graves disease. The DNA for the CDR3 is TGTGCCAGCAGCAAAGGCGACAGTCCCACGGGAAATTCACCCCTCCACTTT. This codes for CASSKGDSPTGNSPLHF. Full variable domain (outside the CDR3, taken from reference TRBV7-9 and TRBJ1-6): DTGVSQNPRHKITKRGQNVTFRCDPISEHNRLYWYRQTLGQGPEFLTYFQNEAQLEKSRLLSDRFSAERPKGSFSTLEIQRTEQGDSAMYLCASSKGDSPTGNSPLHFGNGTRLTVT.